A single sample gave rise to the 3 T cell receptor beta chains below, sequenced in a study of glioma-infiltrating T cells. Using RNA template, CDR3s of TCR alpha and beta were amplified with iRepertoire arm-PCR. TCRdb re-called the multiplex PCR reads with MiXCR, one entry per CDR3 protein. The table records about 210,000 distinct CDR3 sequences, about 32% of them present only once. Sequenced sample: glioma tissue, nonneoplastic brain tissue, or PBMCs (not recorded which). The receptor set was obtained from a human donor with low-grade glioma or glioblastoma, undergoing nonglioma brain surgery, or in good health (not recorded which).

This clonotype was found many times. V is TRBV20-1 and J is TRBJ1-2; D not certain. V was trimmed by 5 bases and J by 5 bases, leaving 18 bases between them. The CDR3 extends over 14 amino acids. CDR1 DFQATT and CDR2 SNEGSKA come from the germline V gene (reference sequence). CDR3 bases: TGCAGTGCTGAGGCTGCTCCGGCGCGGTATGGCTACACCTTC. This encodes CSAEAAPARYGYTF.

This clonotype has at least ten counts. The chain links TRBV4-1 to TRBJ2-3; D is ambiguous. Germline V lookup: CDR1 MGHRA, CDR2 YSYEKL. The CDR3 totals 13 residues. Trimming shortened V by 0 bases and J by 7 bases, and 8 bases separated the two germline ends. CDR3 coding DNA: TGCGCCAGCAGCCAAGATCGAATATATACGCAGTATTTT. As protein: CASSQDRIYTQYF.

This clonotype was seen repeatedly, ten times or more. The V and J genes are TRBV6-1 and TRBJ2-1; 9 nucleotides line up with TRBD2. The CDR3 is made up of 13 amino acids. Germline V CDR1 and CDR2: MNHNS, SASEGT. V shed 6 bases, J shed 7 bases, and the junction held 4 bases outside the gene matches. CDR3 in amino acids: CASRASGTNEQFF. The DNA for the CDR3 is TGTGCCAGCAGGGCTAGCGGGACGAATGAGCAGTTCTTC.